Each of the 28 T cell receptor beta chains below was sequenced from the same sample in a study of blood T cell repertoires in COVID-19. The data were produced by immunoSEQ multiplex PCR, yet TCRdb's version contains in-frame clones alone and is incomplete. This sample has 300,000 to 500,000 clones, with 85% to 90% found just once. The specimen sequenced was PBMCs or T cells enriched from blood (not recorded which). The receptors originated from a woman in her 30s with acute COVID-19.

The genes are TRBV10-3 and TRBJ1-5; D not certain. Trimming took 3 bases from V and 13 from J, leaving 10 bases between them. The CDR3 runs 11 residues. The germline V gene has CDR1 ENHRY and CDR2 SYGVKD. This chain's CDR3 is CAISENNDQHF. The CDR3 DNA sequence: TGTGCCATCAGTGAAAACAACGATCAGCATTTT.

The chain employs TRBV25-1 and TRBJ1-1; the match to TRBD1 covers 7 bases. The CDR3 consists of 14 residues. CDR1 is MGHDK, CDR2 SYGVNS, per germline. J gave up 2 bases and V 2 bases, and 2 bases lay outside the gene matches. For the CDR3, the DNA is TGTGCCAGCAGTGAACGACAGGGAAACACTGAAGCTTTCTTT. Protein sequence: CASSERQGNTEAFF.

This clone has a single count. The chain uses TRBV3-1 (or the pseudogene TRBV3-2) and TRBJ2-7, with TRBD1 matching 9 bases. Germline CDR1 is LGHDT and CDR2 is YNNKEL (reference sequence). The CDR3 length is 15 residues. V lost 3 bases, J lost 1 base, and 4 bases stayed unmatched. CDR3 amino acids: CASSHWDRASYEQYF. The DNA for the CDR3 is TGTGCCAGCAGCCACTGGGACAGGGCATCCTACGAGCAGTACTTC.

The chain recombines TRBV20-1 with TRBJ2-2, with TRBD1 matching 9 bases. The CDR3 sequence is 15 residues long. J was trimmed by 6 bases and V by 3 bases; bases with no gene match: 8. Germline CDR1 DFQATT, CDR2 SNEGSKA (reference sequence). The CDR3 DNA reads TGCAGTGCTAGTGTACAGGGGGCGAGCGCCGGGGAGCTGTTTTTT. Its translation is CSASVQGASAGELFF.

The chain carries TRBV14 and TRBJ2-7; TRBD2 is a possible D gene (5 bases). The length of the CDR3 is 15 residues. The V end was cut by 2 bases, the J end by 4 bases, with 15 bases between. Germline assignment: CDR1 SGHDN and CDR2 FVKESK. The CDR3 reads CASSQNLVRVYEQYF. CDR3 bases: TGTGCCAGCAGCCAAAATCTGGTGAGGGTTTACGAGCAGTACTTC.

V gene TRBV3-1 (or the pseudogene TRBV3-2) combines with J gene TRBJ1-2, with 7 positions matching TRBD1. This CDR3 comprises 13 residues. Germline CDR1 reads LGHDT; CDR2 reads YNNKEL (reference sequence). Losses at the gene ends were 4 bases for V and 3 bases for J; bases not matched to a gene: 2. As DNA, the CDR3 is TGTGCCAGCAGCCCGACAGGGTACTATGGCTACACCTTC. Amino acids: CASSPTGYYGYTF.

The V and J genes are TRBV7-9 and TRBJ1-3; maybe TRBD1 (6 bases). Germline V gene data show CDR1 as SEHNR and CDR2 as FQNEAQ (reference sequence). The CDR3 totals 16 residues. V was clipped by 5 bases and J by 0 bases, with 14 bases between them. CDR3: CASSRGAEVSGNTIYF. The CDR3 nucleotides read TGTGCCAGCAGCCGGGGGGCGGAAGTCTCTGGAAACACCATATATTTT.

V is TRBV7-9 and J is TRBJ2-7; D remains unclear. The V gene lost 5 bases and the J gene lost 3 bases, with 8 bases spanning the gap. CDR1 SEHNR and CDR2 FQNEAQ come from the germline V gene (reference sequence). This CDR3 is 12 amino acids long. The CDR3, as DNA: TGTGCCAGCAGCCCTCCCTTCTACGAGCAGTACTTC. It specifies CASSPPFYEQYF.

The CDR3 spells CASSQDLGGQYF. The DNA for the CDR3 is TGTGCCAGCAGCCAAGATTTGGGAGGGCAGTACTTC. The chain couples TRBV14 to TRBJ2-7; D may be TRBD2 (6 bases). From germline, CDR1 is SGHDN and CDR2 FVKESK. The CDR3 consists of 12 residues. The V and J ends lost 0 bases and 9 bases respectively, with 9 bases between them.

This chain links TRBV2 with TRBJ1-5; 7 bases fit TRBD1. Germline V gene data show CDR1 as SNHLY and CDR2 as FYNNEI. This CDR3 has 14 amino acids. The junction had 4 bases not matched to a gene; V was cut back by 8 bases and J by 0 bases. The CDR3 spells CASDYRGSNQPQHF. DNA of the CDR3: TGTGCCAGCGACTACAGGGGTAGCAATCAGCCCCAGCATTTT.

The V call is TRBV11-3, the J call TRBJ2-6; D ambiguous. V gave up 3 bases and J gave up 3 bases, with 18 bases separating them. Germline CDR1 and CDR2: SGHNT and YENEEA. The CDR3 is made up of 18 amino acids. As DNA, the CDR3 is TGTGCCAGCAGCTTCGGTCAGCCGATTAGAGGTGGGGCCAACGTCCTGACTTTC. It is translated as CASSFGQPIRGGANVLTF.

The V call is TRBV18, the J call TRBJ2-6, with D possibly being TRBD1 (6 bases). Germline V gene lookup returns CDR1 KGHSH and CDR2 LQKENI. CDR3 length equals 16 residues. The ends were cut back, 3 bases at V and 4 bases at J, with 13 bases in the middle. As DNA, the CDR3 is TGTGCCAGCTCACCTCTTACAGGGACCGGGGCCAACGTCCTGACTTTC. It encodes CASSPLTGTGANVLTF.

As DNA, the CDR3 is TGTGCCAGTCGACACAGAACCATCCTTAGGCCCCAGCATTTT. Translated, it gives CASRHRTILRPQHF. The chain uses TRBV6-5 and TRBJ1-5, with unresolved D. The V gene's germline CDR1 is MNHEY and CDR2 SVGAGI. With 9 bases removed from V and 9 bases from J, the gap between germline ends came to 21 bases. This CDR3 has 14 residues.

The CDR3 spells CASSYSWDTNYGYTF. The CDR3, as DNA: TGTGCCAGCAGTTACTCATGGGACACTAACTATGGCTACACCTTC. The V gene is TRBV6-6, the J gene TRBJ1-2; a weak D match, TRBD1 (6 bases). V shed 0 bases and J shed 0 bases, with 8 bases lying between them. This CDR3 is built from 15 residues. Germline V CDR1 and CDR2: MNHNY, SVGAGI (reference sequence).

The rearrangement uses TRBV7-9 and TRBJ2-7; 7 bases line up with TRBD1. The CDR3 runs to 15 residues. Germline assignment: CDR1 SEHNR and CDR2 FQNEAQ (reference sequence). The V segment lost 5 bases and the J segment 0 bases; nucleotides outside the gene matches: 7. CDR3 region: CASSKNDRVSYEQYF. The CDR3 coding sequence is TGTGCCAGCAGCAAGAACGACAGGGTCTCCTACGAGCAGTACTTC. The full variable domain, its missing parts supplied by reference TRBV7-9 and TRBJ2-7, is DTGVSQNPRHKITKRGQNVTFRCDPISEHNRLYWYRQTLGQGPEFLTYFQNEAQLEKSRLLSDRFSAERPKGSFSTLEIQRTEQGDSAMYLCASSKNDRVSYEQYFGPGTRLTVT.

This rearrangement joins TRBV20-1 to TRBJ2-3, with 8 bases matching TRBD2. Germline CDR1 is DFQATT and CDR2 is SNEGSKA (reference sequence). This CDR3 spans 15 amino acids. The junction had 7 bases not matched to a gene; V was cut back by 3 bases and J by 2 bases. CDR3 coding DNA: TGCAGTGCTAGTAGCGGGCGGGGGGTCACAGATACGCAGTATTTT. Translated, it gives CSASSGRGVTDTQYF.

CDR3 sequence: CASSVGRGVHGELFF. CDR3 nucleotide sequence: TGTGCCAGCAGCGTAGGGCGGGGGGTCCACGGGGAGCTGTTTTTT. The chain is built from TRBV9 and TRBJ2-2; 8 nucleotides align to TRBD2. Germline V gene sequence: CDR1 SGDLS, CDR2 YYNGEE. This CDR3 has 15 residues. After removal of 0 bases from V and 7 bases from J, the junction contained 5 bases not matched to a gene. Looking up the rest from reference TRBV9 and TRBJ2-2 gives the full variable domain: DSGVTQTPKHLITATGQRVTLRCSPRSGDLSVYWYQQSLDQGLQFLIQYYNGEERAKGNILERFSAQQFPDLHSELNLSSLELGDSALYFCASSVGRGVHGELFFGEGSRLTVL.

The CDR3 is CASSRANRGGGTIYF. CDR3 sequence (DNA): TGTGCCAGCAGCCGGGCGAACAGGGGGGGTGGCACCATATATTTT. The chain is built from TRBV3-1 (or the pseudogene TRBV3-2) and TRBJ1-3; 8 positions match TRBD1. The ends lost 4 bases at V and 9 bases at J; junction bases unmatched: 11. Germline V lookup: CDR1 LGHDT, CDR2 YNNKEL (reference sequence). The CDR3 spans 15 residues.

The V and J genes are TRBV12-5 and TRBJ2-1; D remains ambiguous. V lost 0 bases, J lost 8 bases, and 8 bases lay in between. The germline gives CDR1 LGHNT, CDR2 FRNRAP. This CDR3 contains 13 residues. In nucleotides, the CDR3 is TGTGCTAGTGGTTTGGTACTATTGGATGAGCAGTTCTTC. Translating gives CASGLVLLDEQFF. The whole variable domain, remainder taken from reference TRBV12-5 and TRBJ2-1, is DARVTQTPRHKVTEMGQEVTMRCQPILGHNTVFWYRQTMMQGLELLAYFRNRAPLDDSGMPKDRFSAEMPDATLATLKIQPSEPRDSAVYFCASGLVLLDEQFFGPGTRLTVL.

This chain joins TRBV7-9 and TRBJ1-6, with D unresolved. The germline V gene has CDR1 SEHNR and CDR2 FQNEAQ (reference sequence). The length of the CDR3 is 14 residues. V shed 3 bases and J shed 6 bases, with 9 bases lying between them. CDR3 in DNA: TGTGCCAGCAGCTTGATACAGAGTAATTCACCCCTCCACTTT. Its translation is CASSLIQSNSPLHF.

The chain joins TRBV29-1 to TRBJ2-7; a possible D gene is TRBD2 (7 bases). CDR3 size: 12 residues. V was cut by 6 bases and J by 3 bases, with 12 bases left in between. In germline, CDR1 is SQVTM, CDR2 ANQGSEA. The CDR3 reads CSVGRDIYEQYF. CDR3 DNA sequence: TGCAGCGTGGGGAGGGACATCTACGAGCAGTACTTC.

The rearrangement uses TRBV5-4 and TRBJ1-2; 7 bases align to TRBD1. The V segment lost 0 bases and the J segment 0 bases; nucleotides outside the gene matches: 5. CDR1 is SGHNT and CDR2 is YYREEE in the germline V gene (reference sequence). The CDR3 has 16 residues. CDR3 sequence (DNA): TGTGCCAGCAGCTTGGGGGGGACAGTAGCTAACTATGGCTACACCTTC. This codes for CASSLGGTVANYGYTF.

The V and J genes are TRBV24-1 and TRBJ2-7; 7 positions match TRBD2. Germline lookup yields CDR1 KGHDR and CDR2 SFDVKD. The CDR3 totals 15 residues. V trimming: 2 bases; J trimming: 6 bases; junction bases outside the gene matches: 9. The CDR3 protein is CATSDSGGRVGEQYF. The CDR3 DNA reads TGTGCCACCAGTGATTCGGGAGGCAGGGTGGGCGAGCAGTACTTC.

V gene TRBV10-3 combines with J gene TRBJ2-7; 7 bases align to TRBD1. V lost 2 bases and J lost 3; bases outside the gene matches: 19. This CDR3 is 19 amino acids long. Germline values: CDR1 ENHRY, CDR2 SYGVKD. The CDR3 sequence: CAISELPTGAHDSYYEQYF. The CDR3, as DNA: TGTGCCATCAGTGAGCTCCCTACAGGGGCCCACGACTCATACTACGAGCAGTACTTC.

This clone was counted once. J is TRBJ1-5 and V is TRBV4-1; 8 bases map to TRBD1. The germline CDR1 and CDR2 sequences are MGHRA and YSYEKL. With 3 bases clipped from V and 3 bases from J, the junction kept 4 bases outside the gene matches. The CDR3 loop spans 15 amino acids. The CDR3 protein is CASSQPGGFNQPQHF. Written as DNA, the CDR3 is TGCGCCAGCAGCCAGCCAGGGGGCTTCAATCAGCCCCAGCATTTT.

The gene calls are TRBV7-2 and TRBJ2-5; D may be TRBD2 (5 bases). The germline gives CDR1 SGHTA, CDR2 FQGNSA. This CDR3 contains 11 residues. The V end lost 10 bases, the J end lost 4 bases, and 10 bases lay between the germline ends. DNA for the CDR3: TGTGCCAACGCTGAGGGAGAGACCCAGTACTTC. Protein product: CANAEGETQYF.

J is TRBJ1-1 and V is TRBV7-8, with 7 bases aligning to TRBD1. CDR1 and CDR2 (germline): SGHVS, FQNEAQ. V lost 1 base, J lost 5 bases, and 7 bases stayed unmatched. The CDR3 runs to 15 residues. In DNA, the CDR3 is TGTGCCAGCAGCTTAGACGGGGACAGAATGACTGAAGCTTTCTTT. Encoded protein: CASSLDGDRMTEAFF.

This rearrangement joins TRBV27 to TRBJ2-1; weak D call: TRBD1 (5 bases). Germline values: CDR1 MNHEY, CDR2 SMNVEV (reference sequence). The CDR3 covers 14 residues. V dropped 2 bases and J dropped 10 bases, with 15 bases sitting between them. The CDR3 DNA sequence: TGTGCCAGCAGTTTAGCAATAGGGGTGGCCGAGCAGTTCTTC. This translates into CASSLAIGVAEQFF.